Listed here are 27 T cell receptor beta chains from one sample, sequenced in a study of blood T cell repertoires in COVID-19. The method was immunoSEQ multiplex PCR; TCRdb's version includes in-frame clones alone and lacks a portion of them. The table records 20,000 to 25,000 clones, 83% of them present only once. The material sequenced was peripheral blood. These receptors all come from a man between 65 and 85 years old with acute or convalescent COVID-19.

V is TRBV19 and J is TRBJ2-1; TRBD2 aligns across 8 bases. Germline values: CDR1 LNHDA, CDR2 SQIVND (reference sequence). V shed 7 bases and J 6 bases; nucleotides not matched to a gene: 5. The CDR3 spans 13 residues. This chain's CDR3 is CASNSGTSNEQFF. Written as DNA, the CDR3 is TGTGCCAGTAATAGCGGGACCAGCAATGAGCAGTTCTTC. The full variable domain, rest sourced from reference TRBV19 and TRBJ2-1, is DGGITQSPKYLFRKEGQNVTLSCEQNLNHDAMYWYRQDPGQGLRLIYYSQIVNDFQKGDIAEGYSVSREKKESFPLTVTSAQKNPTAFYLCASNSGTSNEQFFGPGTRLTVL.

This clone was counted once. CDR3 DNA sequence: TGTGCCAGCACCCCAAACGAGGGAGCGTCCTACAATGAGCAGTTCTTC. Translated: CASTPNEGASYNEQFF. V and J are TRBV27 and TRBJ2-1; D might be TRBD2 (5 bases). From germline, CDR1 is MNHEY and CDR2 SMNVEV (reference sequence). Between the trimmed V and J ends, which lost 7 bases and 1 base, there was a span of 17 bases. There are 16 residues in the CDR3.

The CDR3 DNA is TGTGCCAGCAGCCGCGGGACAGGGGTTGACACTGAAGCTTTCTTT. This translates into CASSRGTGVDTEAFF. The V gene is TRBV6-2 or TRBV6-3, the J gene TRBJ1-1, with 10 bases fitting TRBD1. This CDR3 is 15 amino acids long. The V segment lost 6 bases and the J segment 3 bases; nucleotides outside the gene matches: 7. Per germline, CDR1 MNHEY and CDR2 SVGEGT.

This rearrangement joins TRBV4-3 to TRBJ1-5, with 9 bases aligning to TRBD1. The trim removed 4 bases at V and 6 bases at J, leaving 7 bases unmatched. Germline lookup yields CDR1 LGHNA and CDR2 YSLEER. This CDR3 region has 15 residues. Written as DNA, the CDR3 is TGCGCCAGCAGCCTTCGGACAGGGGAGGGTCAGCCCCAGCATTTT. Its translation: CASSLRTGEGQPQHF.

This chain links TRBV7-2 with TRBJ1-4; D not resolved. CDR3 length: 11 amino acids. Germline V gene sequence: CDR1 SGHTA, CDR2 FQGNSA. With 5 bases removed from V and 5 bases from J, the gap between germline ends came to 3 bases. The CDR3 reads CASSQNEKLFF. CDR3 in DNA: TGTGCCAGCAGCCAGAATGAAAAACTGTTTTTT. Using reference TRBV7-2 and TRBJ1-4 for the parts outside the CDR3, the full variable domain is GAGVSQSPSNKVTEKGKDVELRCDPISGHTALYWYRQSLGQGLEFLIYFQGNSAPDKSGLPSDRFSAERTGGSVSTLTIQRTQQEDSAVYLCASSQNEKLFFGSGTQLSVL.

The chain recombines TRBV5-6 with TRBJ2-3, with 10 nucleotides matching TRBD2. V lost 4 bases to trimming and J lost 3 bases; unmatched junction nucleotides: 14. Germline values: CDR1 SGHDT, CDR2 YYEEEE. The length of the CDR3 is 18 residues. The CDR3 protein is CASSPAGLAVFGTDTQYF. In DNA form, the CDR3 reads TGTGCCAGCAGCCCCGCCGGACTAGCGGTGTTTGGGACAGATACGCAGTATTTT.

Turning to this clone: An end of the junction differs from the germline gene, which may be a read error. J is TRBJ1-5 and V is TRBV29-1, with D tentatively TRBD1 (5 bases). CDR1 and CDR2 (germline): SQVTM, ANQGSEA. The CDR3 spans 14 residues. The CDR3 DNA sequence: TGCCGCGTGGGGGGGGGACCCTCGGGGAGGGCCCAGCATTTT. Encoded protein: CRVGGGPSGRAQHF.

This clone was detected only once. This chain connects TRBV6-2 or TRBV6-3 to TRBJ1-2; 7 nucleotides match TRBD1. Germline CDR1 MNHEY, CDR2 SVGEGT. V lost 6 bases to trimming and J lost 4 bases; unmatched junction nucleotides: 8. This CDR3 region has 14 residues. The CDR3 protein is CASSHLDRRYGYTF. The CDR3 coding sequence is TGTGCCAGCAGCCACCTGGACAGGCGCTATGGCTACACCTTC.

This sequence joins TRBV5-1 and TRBJ2-2; D is unclear. V lost 0 bases to trimming and J lost 5 bases, with 8 bases between them. Germline values: CDR1 SGHRS, CDR2 YFSETQ. This CDR3 region has 14 residues. The CDR3 is CASSLVQATGELFF. CDR3 nucleotides: TGCGCCAGCAGCTTGGTCCAGGCAACCGGGGAGCTGTTTTTT.

This rearrangement joins TRBV11-3 to TRBJ2-2, with D possibly matching TRBD2 (5 bases). Germline CDR1 SGHNT, CDR2 YENEEA. This CDR3 has 13 amino acids. V was trimmed by 6 bases and J by 5 bases, leaving 10 bases between them. This CDR3 is CASSPQRTGELFF. The DNA of the CDR3 is TGTGCCAGCAGTCCTCAGCGGACCGGGGAGCTGTTTTTT.

This chain uses TRBV7-3 with TRBJ2-1; D gene ambiguous. V was cut by 1 base and J by 0 bases, with 10 bases left in between. CDR1 is SGHTA, CDR2 FQGTGA, per germline. The CDR3 covers 16 residues. CDR3 residues: CASSLSAGVSYNEQFF. The CDR3 DNA sequence: TGTGCCAGCAGCTTAAGTGCTGGAGTCTCCTACAATGAGCAGTTCTTC.

The chain combines TRBV2 with TRBJ1-1; perhaps TRBD1 as D (6 bases). The germline CDR1 and CDR2 sequences are SNHLY and FYNNEI. This CDR3 is built from 13 residues. The V and J ends lost 10 bases and 5 bases respectively, with 17 bases between them. CDR3 nucleotides: TGTGCCACCCACTGGGAACAGGGAACTGAAGCTTTCTTT. Its protein product is CATHWEQGTEAFF.

V is TRBV12-2 and J is TRBJ1-1; the table's D gene call, TRBD1, was not cross checked with the DNA. TRBV12-2 is a recognized pseudogene. CDR3 length equals 13 residues. As DNA, the CDR3 is TGTGCAAGTCGTCGTCAGGGGGACACTGAAGCTTTCTTT. Amino acid sequence: CASRRQGDTEAFF.

The rearrangement links TRBV19 to TRBJ2-3; possibly TRBD1 for D (5 bases). V dropped 0 bases and J dropped 8 bases, with 9 bases sitting between them. This CDR3 contains 13 residues. Germline V CDR1 and CDR2: LNHDA, SQIVND (reference sequence). In DNA form, the CDR3 reads TGTGCCAGTAGTATAGAACAAAGGGGTACGCAGTATTTT. Residues: CASSIEQRGTQYF.

This rearrangement joins TRBV3-1 (or the pseudogene TRBV3-2) to TRBJ1-5, with D possibly being TRBD1 (5 bases). V was trimmed by 1 base and J by 5 bases, leaving 9 bases between them. Germline values: CDR1 LGHDT, CDR2 YNNKEL (reference sequence). The CDR3 runs 14 residues. CDR3 sequence: CASSQGRAHQPQHF. In DNA form, the CDR3 reads TGTGCCAGCAGCCAAGGCAGGGCTCATCAGCCCCAGCATTTT.

The chain has TRBV28 and TRBJ1-5; 12 nucleotides agree with TRBD1. Trimming removed 5 bases from V and 5 bases from J; junction bases left unmatched: 4. From germline, CDR1 is MDHEN and CDR2 SYDVKM. The CDR3 totals 15 residues. CDR3 amino acids: CASSTGTGGYQPQHF. CDR3 DNA: TGTGCCAGCAGTACCGGGACAGGGGGCTATCAGCCCCAGCATTTT.

This rearrangement joins TRBV7-2 to TRBJ1-2; 9 bases map to TRBD1. J lost 4 bases, V lost 6 bases, and 6 bases had no gene match. CDR3 length: 14 residues. Germline V CDR1 and CDR2: SGHTA, FQGNSA. CDR3 DNA: TGTGCCAGCAGTCCCGGGACAGGGCCCTATGGCTACACCTTC. Translating it yields CASSPGTGPYGYTF.

The CDR3 sequence is CASSLAQVNYGYTF. The CDR3, as DNA: TGTGCCAGCAGCTTGGCACAGGTTAACTATGGCTACACCTTC. The gene calls are TRBV5-4 and TRBJ1-2; a weak D match, TRBD1 (5 bases). The CDR3 length is 14 residues. Trimming cost V 0 bases and J 1 base, with 7 bases left between them. Germline loops: CDR1 SGHNT, CDR2 YYREEE (reference sequence).

V usage is TRBV14 and J usage is TRBJ1-3, with a tentative D call TRBD1 (5 bases). V lost 2 bases and J 9 bases, leaving 14 bases between the germline ends. The CDR3 extends over 14 amino acids. CDR1 and CDR2 (germline): SGHDN, FVKESK. The CDR3 is CASSQLRRAGTIYF. The CDR3 coding sequence is TGTGCCAGCAGCCAACTCCGCAGGGCCGGCACCATATATTTT.

The chain is built from TRBV5-5 and TRBJ1-1; no reliable D call. Germline-derived CDR1 and CDR2 are SGHKS and YYEKEE (reference sequence). This CDR3 spans 14 amino acids. V was clipped by 4 bases and J by 1 base, with 11 bases between them. Here the CDR3 reads CASSPGFTNTEAFF. The CDR3 region has the DNA TGTGCCAGCAGCCCAGGCTTCACGAACACTGAAGCTTTCTTT.

The chain employs TRBV19 and TRBJ1-6; 7 bases map to TRBD1. V lost 5 bases, J lost 7 bases, and 5 bases stayed unmatched. Per the germline V gene, CDR1 is LNHDA and CDR2 is SQIVND (reference sequence). CDR3 length: 14 residues. The CDR3 region is CASSFRGNNSPLHF. In DNA form, the CDR3 reads TGTGCCAGTAGTTTCAGGGGGAACAATTCACCCCTCCACTTT.

The CDR3 is CASSYSLAGGGLGQYF. The CDR3 DNA sequence: TGTGCCAGCAGTTACTCTCTAGCGGGAGGGGGACTAGGCCAGTACTTC. This chain uses TRBV6-5 with TRBJ2-5, with TRBD2 matching 12 bases. Germline V lookup: CDR1 MNHEY, CDR2 SVGAGI. The CDR3 sequence is 16 residues long. V was clipped by 0 bases and J by 10 bases; unmatched bases: 9.

The rearrangement joins TRBV4-1 to TRBJ2-3; D gene uncertain. The CDR3 runs to 19 residues. The germline V gene encodes CDR1 MGHRA and CDR2 YSYEKL. V gave up 2 bases and J gave up 3 bases, with 24 bases separating them. CDR3 amino acids: CASSQTYRTARSGTDTQYF. The CDR3 coding sequence is TGCGCCAGCAGCCAAACCTACCGCACCGCCAGATCAGGTACAGATACGCAGTATTTT.

The chain recombines TRBV6-5 with TRBJ2-2; no firm D call. V lost 7 bases and J lost 0, with 9 bases in between. Germline lookup yields CDR1 MNHEY and CDR2 SVGAGI. The CDR3 consists of 14 residues. CDR3 nucleotide sequence: TGTGCCAGCATCCACATCCCGAACACCGGGGAGCTGTTTTTT. Translating gives CASIHIPNTGELFF.

This chain joins TRBV5-5 and TRBJ2-7; 10 bases fit TRBD2. V lost 7 bases, J lost 4 bases, and 8 bases stayed unmatched. The germline gives CDR1 SGHKS, CDR2 YYEKEE (reference sequence). The CDR3 covers 14 residues. CDR3: CASHGTSGTYEQYF. The CDR3 nucleotides are TGTGCCAGCCACGGAACTAGCGGGACTTACGAGCAGTACTTC.

This clone has a handful of counts. The J gene is TRBJ1-1, the V gene TRBV6-2 or TRBV6-3, with TRBD1 matching 9 bases. The V segment lost 5 bases and the J segment 5 bases; nucleotides outside the gene matches: 3. This CDR3 comprises 13 residues. Germline values: CDR1 MNHEY, CDR2 SVGEGT. The CDR3 DNA reads as TGTGCCAGCAGTGGGACAGGGTGGACTGAAGCTTTCTTT. Translating it yields CASSGTGWTEAFF.

The CDR3 bases are TGTGCTAGTGGCACCAGCGGGAACACAGATACGCAGTATTTT. Residues: CASGTSGNTDTQYF. This sequence joins TRBV12-5 and TRBJ2-3, with TRBD2 matching over 7 bases. CDR1 is LGHNT, CDR2 FRNRAP, per germline. This CDR3 spans 14 amino acids. The ends lost 6 bases at V and 2 bases at J; junction bases unmatched: 5. Using reference TRBV12-5 and TRBJ2-3 for the parts outside the CDR3, the full variable domain is DARVTQTPRHKVTEMGQEVTMRCQPILGHNTVFWYRQTMMQGLELLAYFRNRAPLDDSGMPKDRFSAEMPDATLATLKIQPSEPRDSAVYFCASGTSGNTDTQYFGPGTRLTVL.